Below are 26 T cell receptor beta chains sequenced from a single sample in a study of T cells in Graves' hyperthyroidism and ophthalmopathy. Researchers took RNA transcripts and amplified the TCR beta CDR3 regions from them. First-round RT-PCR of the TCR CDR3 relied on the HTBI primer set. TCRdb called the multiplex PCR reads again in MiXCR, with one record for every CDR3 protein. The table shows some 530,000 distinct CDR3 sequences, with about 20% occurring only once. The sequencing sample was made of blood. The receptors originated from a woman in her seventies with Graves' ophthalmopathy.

CDR3 protein: CASSQDSGLIPNIQYF. CDR3 DNA: TGTGCCAGCAGCCAAGATTCAGGGCTAATTCCAAACATTCAGTACTTC. The rearrangement joins TRBV3-1 to TRBJ2-4; weak D call: TRBD1 (5 bases). The CDR3 length is 16 residues. Germline CDR1 and CDR2: LGHDT and YNNKEL (reference sequence). Trimming removed 0 bases at V and 6 bases at J, with 15 bases between.

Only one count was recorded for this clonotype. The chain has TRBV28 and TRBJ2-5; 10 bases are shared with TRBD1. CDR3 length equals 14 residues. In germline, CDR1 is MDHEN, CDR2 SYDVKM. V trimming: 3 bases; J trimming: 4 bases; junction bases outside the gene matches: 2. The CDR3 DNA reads TGTGCCAGCAGTTTGGGGGACAGGGGAGAGACCCAGTACTTC. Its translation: CASSLGDRGETQYF.

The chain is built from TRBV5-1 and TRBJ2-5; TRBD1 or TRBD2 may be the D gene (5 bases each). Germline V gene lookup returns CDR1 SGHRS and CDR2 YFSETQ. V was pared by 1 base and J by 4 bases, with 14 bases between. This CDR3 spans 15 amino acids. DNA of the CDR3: TGCGCCAGCAGCTTGTATGGGGGTGAAGGAGAGACCCAGTACTTC. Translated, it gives CASSLYGGEGETQYF.

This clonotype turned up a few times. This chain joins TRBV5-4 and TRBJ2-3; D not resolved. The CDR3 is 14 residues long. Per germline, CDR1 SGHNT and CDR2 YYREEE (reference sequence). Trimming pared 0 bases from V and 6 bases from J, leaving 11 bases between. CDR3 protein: CASSLVSARDTQYF. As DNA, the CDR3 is TGTGCCAGCAGCTTGGTTTCAGCGAGGGATACGCAGTATTTT. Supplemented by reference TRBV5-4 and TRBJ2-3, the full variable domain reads ETGVTQSPTHLIKTRGQQVTLRCSSQSGHNTVSWYQQALGQGPQFIFQYYREEENGRGNFPPRFSGLQFPNYSSELNVNALELDDSALYLCASSLVSARDTQYFGPGTRLTVL.

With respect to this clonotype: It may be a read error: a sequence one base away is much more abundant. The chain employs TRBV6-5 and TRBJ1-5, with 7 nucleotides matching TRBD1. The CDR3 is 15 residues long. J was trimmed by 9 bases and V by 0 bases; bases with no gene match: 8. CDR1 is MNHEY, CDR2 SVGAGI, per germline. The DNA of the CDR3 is TGTGCCAGCAGTTACTCGGGGACAGAGGGTCGGCCCCAGCATTTT. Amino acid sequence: CASSYSGTEGRPQHF.

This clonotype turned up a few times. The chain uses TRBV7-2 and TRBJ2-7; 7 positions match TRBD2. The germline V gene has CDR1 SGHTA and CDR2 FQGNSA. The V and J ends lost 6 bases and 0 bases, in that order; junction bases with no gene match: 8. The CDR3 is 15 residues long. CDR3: CASRVLAVSSYEQYF. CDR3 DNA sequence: TGTGCCAGCAGAGTTCTAGCGGTAAGCTCCTACGAGCAGTACTTC.

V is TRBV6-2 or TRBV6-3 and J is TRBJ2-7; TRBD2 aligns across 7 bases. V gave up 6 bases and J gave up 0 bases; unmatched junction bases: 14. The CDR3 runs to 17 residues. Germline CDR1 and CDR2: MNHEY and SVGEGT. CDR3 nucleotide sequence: TGTGCCAGCAGGCAGCCGGGACTAACGGTGAGCTCCTACGAGCAGTACTTC. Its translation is CASRQPGLTVSSYEQYF.

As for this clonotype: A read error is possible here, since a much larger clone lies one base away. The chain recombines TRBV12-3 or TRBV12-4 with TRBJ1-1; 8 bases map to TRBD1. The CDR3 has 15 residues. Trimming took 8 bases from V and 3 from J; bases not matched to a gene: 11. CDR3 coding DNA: TGTGCCAGCGACAGGGGCTATGGTCTGGACACTGAAGCTTTCTTT. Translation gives CASDRGYGLDTEAFF.

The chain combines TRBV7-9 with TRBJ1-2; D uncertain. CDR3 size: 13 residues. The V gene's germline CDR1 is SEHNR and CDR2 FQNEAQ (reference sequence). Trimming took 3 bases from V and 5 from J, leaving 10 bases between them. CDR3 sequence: CASSFSGTYGYTF. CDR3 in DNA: TGTGCCAGCAGCTTTTCGGGTACTTATGGCTACACCTTC.

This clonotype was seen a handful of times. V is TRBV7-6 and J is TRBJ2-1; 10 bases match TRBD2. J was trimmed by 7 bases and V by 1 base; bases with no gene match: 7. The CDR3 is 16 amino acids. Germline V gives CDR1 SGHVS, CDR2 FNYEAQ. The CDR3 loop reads CASSLGSSGRLNEQFF. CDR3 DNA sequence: TGTGCCAGCAGCTTAGGGTCTAGCGGGAGACTAAATGAGCAGTTCTTC.

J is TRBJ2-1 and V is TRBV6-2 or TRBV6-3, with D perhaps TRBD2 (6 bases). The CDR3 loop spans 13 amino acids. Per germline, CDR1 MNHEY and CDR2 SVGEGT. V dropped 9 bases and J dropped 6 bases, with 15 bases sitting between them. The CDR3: CASRRGWGNEQFF. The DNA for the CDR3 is TGTGCCAGTAGGAGGGGCTGGGGCAATGAGCAGTTCTTC.

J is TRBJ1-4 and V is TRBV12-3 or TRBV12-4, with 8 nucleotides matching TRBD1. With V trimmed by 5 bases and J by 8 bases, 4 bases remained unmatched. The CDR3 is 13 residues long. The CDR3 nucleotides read TGTGCCAGCAGTCAGGGGGCTTGGGAAAAACTGTTTTTT. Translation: CASSQGAWEKLFF.

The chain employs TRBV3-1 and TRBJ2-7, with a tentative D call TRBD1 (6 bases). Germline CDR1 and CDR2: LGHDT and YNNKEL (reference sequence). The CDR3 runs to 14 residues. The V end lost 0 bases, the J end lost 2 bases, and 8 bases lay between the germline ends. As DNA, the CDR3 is TGTGCCAGCAGCCAAGAGGACAGAGCCTACGAGCAGTACTTC. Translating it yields CASSQEDRAYEQYF.

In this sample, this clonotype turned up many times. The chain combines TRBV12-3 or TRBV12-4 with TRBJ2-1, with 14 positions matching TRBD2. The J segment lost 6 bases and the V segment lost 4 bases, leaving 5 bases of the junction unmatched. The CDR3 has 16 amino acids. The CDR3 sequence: CASSSRGTSGSNEQFF. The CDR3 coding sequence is TGTGCCAGCAGTTCAAGAGGGACTAGCGGGAGCAATGAGCAGTTCTTC.

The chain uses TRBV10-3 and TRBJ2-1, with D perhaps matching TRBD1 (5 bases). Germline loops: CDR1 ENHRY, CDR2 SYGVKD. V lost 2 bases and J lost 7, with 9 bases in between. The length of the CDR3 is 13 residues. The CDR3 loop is CAISEDRSNEQFF. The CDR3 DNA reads TGTGCCATCAGTGAGGACAGAAGTAATGAGCAGTTCTTC.

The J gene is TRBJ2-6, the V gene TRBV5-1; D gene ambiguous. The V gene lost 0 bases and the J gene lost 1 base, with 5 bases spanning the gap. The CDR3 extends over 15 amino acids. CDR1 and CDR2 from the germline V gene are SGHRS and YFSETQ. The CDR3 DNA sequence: TGCGCCAGCAGCTTGGATCTATCTGGGGCCAACGTCCTGACTTTC. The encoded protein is CASSLDLSGANVLTF. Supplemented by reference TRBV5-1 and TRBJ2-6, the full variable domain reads KAGVTQTPRYLIKTRGQQVTLSCSPISGHRSVSWYQQTPGQGLQFLFEYFSETQRNKGNFPGRFSGRQFSNSRSEMNVSTLELGDSALYLCASSLDLSGANVLTFGAGSRLTVL.

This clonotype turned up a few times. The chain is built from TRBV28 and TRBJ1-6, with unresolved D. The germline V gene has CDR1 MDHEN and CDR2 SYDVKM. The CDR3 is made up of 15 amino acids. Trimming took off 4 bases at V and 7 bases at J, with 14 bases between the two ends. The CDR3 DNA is TGTGCCAGCAGTTCAACGCCGCTATTCAATTCACCCCTCCACTTT. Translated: CASSSTPLFNSPLHF.

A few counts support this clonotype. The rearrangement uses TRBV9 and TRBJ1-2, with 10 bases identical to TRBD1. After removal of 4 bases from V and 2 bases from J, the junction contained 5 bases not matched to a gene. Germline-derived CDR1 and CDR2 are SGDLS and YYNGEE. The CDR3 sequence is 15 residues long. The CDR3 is CASSTPDRGNYGYTF. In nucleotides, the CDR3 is TGTGCCAGCAGCACCCCGGACAGGGGGAACTATGGCTACACCTTC.

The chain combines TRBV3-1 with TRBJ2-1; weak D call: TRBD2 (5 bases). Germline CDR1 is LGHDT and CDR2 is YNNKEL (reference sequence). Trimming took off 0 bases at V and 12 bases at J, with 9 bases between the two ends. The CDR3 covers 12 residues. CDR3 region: CASSQDTSVQFF. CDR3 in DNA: TGTGCCAGCAGCCAAGACACTAGTGTGCAGTTCTTC.

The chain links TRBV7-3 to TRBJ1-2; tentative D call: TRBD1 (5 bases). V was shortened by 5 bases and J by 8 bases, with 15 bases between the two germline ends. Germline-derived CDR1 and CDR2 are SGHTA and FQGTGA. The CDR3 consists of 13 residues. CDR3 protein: CASSPGVGEGYTF. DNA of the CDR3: TGTGCCAGCAGCCCGGGGGTGGGGGAAGGCTACACCTTC.

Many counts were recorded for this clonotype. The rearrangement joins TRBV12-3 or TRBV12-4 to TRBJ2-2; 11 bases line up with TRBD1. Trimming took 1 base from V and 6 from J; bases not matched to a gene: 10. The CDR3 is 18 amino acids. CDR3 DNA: TGTGCCAGCAGTTTAGACCGGACAGGGGGCGTGGTGGCCGGGGAGCTGTTTTTT. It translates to CASSLDRTGGVVAGELFF.

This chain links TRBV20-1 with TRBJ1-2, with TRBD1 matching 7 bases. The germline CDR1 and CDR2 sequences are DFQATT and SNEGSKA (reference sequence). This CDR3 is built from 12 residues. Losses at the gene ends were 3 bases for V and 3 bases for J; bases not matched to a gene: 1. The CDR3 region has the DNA TGCAGTGCTAGGACAGGGCACTATGGCTACACCTTC. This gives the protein CSARTGHYGYTF.

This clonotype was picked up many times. The CDR3 reads CASSEGTDTQYF. Written as DNA, the CDR3 is TGTGCCAGCAGTGAAGGTACAGATACGCAGTATTTT. The rearrangement joins TRBV2 to TRBJ2-3, with D uncertain. The germline gives CDR1 SNHLY, CDR2 FYNNEI. The CDR3 contains 12 residues. Trimming took off 1 base at V and 3 bases at J, with 2 bases between the two ends.

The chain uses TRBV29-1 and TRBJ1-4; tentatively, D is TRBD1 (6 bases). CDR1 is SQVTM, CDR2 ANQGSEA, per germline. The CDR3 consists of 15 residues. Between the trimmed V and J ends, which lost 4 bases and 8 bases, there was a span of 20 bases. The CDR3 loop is CSVVFSRGEEEKLFF. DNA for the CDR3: TGCAGCGTTGTGTTCTCCAGGGGAGAGGAAGAAAAACTGTTTTTT.

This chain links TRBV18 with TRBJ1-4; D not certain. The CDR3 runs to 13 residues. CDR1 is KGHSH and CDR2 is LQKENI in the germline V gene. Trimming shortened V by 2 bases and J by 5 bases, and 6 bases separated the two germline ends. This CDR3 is CASSPDGNEKLFF. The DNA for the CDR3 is TGTGCCAGCTCACCAGACGGGAATGAAAAACTGTTTTTT.

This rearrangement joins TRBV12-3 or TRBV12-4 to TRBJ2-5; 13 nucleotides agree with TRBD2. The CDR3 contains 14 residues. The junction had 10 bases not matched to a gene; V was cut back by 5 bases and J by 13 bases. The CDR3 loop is CASSALAGGTGLYF. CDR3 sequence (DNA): TGTGCCAGCAGTGCACTAGCGGGAGGGACCGGTCTGTACTTC.